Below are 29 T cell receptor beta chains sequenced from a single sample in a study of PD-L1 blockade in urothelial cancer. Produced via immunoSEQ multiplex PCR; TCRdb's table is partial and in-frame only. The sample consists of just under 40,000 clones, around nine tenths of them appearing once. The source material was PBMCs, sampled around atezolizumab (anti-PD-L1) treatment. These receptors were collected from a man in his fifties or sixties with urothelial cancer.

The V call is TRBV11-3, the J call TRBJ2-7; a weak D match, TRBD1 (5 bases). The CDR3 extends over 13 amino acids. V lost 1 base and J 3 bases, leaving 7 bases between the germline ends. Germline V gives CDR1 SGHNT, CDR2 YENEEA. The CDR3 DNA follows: TGTGCCAGCAGCTTAGGGGGCGGCTACGAGCAGTACTTC. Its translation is CASSLGGGYEQYF.

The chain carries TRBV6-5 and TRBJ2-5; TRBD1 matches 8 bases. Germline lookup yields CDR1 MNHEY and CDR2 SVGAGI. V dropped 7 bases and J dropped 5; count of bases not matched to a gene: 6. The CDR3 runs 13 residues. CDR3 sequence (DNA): TGTGCCAGCACCAACAGGGGGTCGGAGACCCAGTACTTC. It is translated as CASTNRGSETQYF.

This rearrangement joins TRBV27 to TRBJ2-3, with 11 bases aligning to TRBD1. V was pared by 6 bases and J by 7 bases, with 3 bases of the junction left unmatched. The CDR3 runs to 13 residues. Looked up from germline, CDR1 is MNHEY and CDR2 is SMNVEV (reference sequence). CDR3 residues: CASRDRGRYTQYF. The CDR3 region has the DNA TGTGCCAGCAGGGACAGGGGGCGTTATACGCAGTATTTT.

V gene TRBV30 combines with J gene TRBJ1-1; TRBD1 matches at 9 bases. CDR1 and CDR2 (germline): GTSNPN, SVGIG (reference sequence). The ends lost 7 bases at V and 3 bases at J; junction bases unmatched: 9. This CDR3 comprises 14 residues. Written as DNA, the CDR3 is TGTGCCTCGACCGGCGGGACAGGGCACACTGAAGCTTTCTTT. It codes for CASTGGTGHTEAFF.

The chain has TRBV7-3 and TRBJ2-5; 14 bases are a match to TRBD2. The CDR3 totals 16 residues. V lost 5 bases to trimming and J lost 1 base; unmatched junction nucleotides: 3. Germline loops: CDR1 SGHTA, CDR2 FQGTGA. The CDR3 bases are TGTGCCAGCAGCCCGGGACTAGCGGGGGCCCAAGAGACCCAGTACTTC. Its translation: CASSPGLAGAQETQYF. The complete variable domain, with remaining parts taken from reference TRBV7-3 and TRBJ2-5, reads GAGVSQTPSNKVTEKGKYVELRCDPISGHTALYWYRQSLGQGPEFLIYFQGTGAADDSGLPNDRFFAVRPEGSVSTLKIQRTERGDSAVYLCASSPGLAGAQETQYFGPGTRLLVL.

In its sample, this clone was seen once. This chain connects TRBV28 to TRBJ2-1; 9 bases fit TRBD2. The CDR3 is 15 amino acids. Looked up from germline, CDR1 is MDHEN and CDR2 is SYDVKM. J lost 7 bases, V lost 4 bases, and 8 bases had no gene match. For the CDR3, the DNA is TGTGCCAGCAGTTCCCCAGCGGGAGGTTTTAATGAGCAGTTCTTC. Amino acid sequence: CASSSPAGGFNEQFF.

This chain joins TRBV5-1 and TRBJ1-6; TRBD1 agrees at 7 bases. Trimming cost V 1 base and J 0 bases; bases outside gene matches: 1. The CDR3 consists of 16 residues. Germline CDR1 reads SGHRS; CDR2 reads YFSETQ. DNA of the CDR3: TGCGCCAGCAGCTTGACAGGGGACTCCTATAATTCACCCCTCCACTTT. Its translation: CASSLTGDSYNSPLHF. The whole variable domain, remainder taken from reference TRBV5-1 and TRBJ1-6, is KAGVTQTPRYLIKTRGQQVTLSCSPISGHRSVSWYQQTPGQGLQFLFEYFSETQRNKGNFPGRFSGRQFSNSRSEMNVSTLELGDSALYLCASSLTGDSYNSPLHFGNGTRLTVT.

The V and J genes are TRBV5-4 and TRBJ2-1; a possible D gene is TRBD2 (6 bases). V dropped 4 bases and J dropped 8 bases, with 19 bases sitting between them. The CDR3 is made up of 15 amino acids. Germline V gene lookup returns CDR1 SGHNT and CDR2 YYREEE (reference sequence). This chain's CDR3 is CASSPGTGARDEQFF. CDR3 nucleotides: TGTGCCAGCAGCCCCGGGACTGGGGCGCGGGATGAGCAGTTCTTC.

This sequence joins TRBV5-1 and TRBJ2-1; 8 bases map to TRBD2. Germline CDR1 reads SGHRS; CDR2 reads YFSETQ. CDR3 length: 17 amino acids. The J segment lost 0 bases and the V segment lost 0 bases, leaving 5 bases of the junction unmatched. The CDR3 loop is CASSLGVAGYSYNEQFF. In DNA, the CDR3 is TGCGCCAGCAGCTTGGGGGTAGCGGGGTACTCCTACAATGAGCAGTTCTTC.

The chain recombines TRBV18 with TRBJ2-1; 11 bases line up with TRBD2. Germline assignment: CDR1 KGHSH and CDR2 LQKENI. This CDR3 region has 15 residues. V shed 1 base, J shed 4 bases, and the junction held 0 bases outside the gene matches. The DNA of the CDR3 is TGTGCCAGCTCACCACTAGCGGGAGGGTACAATGAGCAGTTCTTC. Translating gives CASSPLAGGYNEQFF. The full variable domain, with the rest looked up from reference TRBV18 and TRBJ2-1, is NAGVMQNPRHLVRRRGQEARLRCSPMKGHSHVYWYRQLPEEGLKFMVYLQKENIIDESGMPKERFSAEFPKEGPSILRIQQVVRGDSAAYFCASSPLAGGYNEQFFGPGTRLTVL.

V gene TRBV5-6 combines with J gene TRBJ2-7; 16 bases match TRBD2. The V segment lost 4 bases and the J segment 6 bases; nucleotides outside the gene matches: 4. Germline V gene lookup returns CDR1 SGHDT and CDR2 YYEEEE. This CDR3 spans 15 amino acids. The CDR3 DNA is TGTGCCAGCAGCCCCGGGACTAGCGGGAGGGGCGAGCAGTACTTC. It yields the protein CASSPGTSGRGEQYF. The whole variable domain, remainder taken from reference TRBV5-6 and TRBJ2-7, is DAGVTQSPTHLIKTRGQQVTLRCSPKSGHDTVSWYQQALGQGPQFIFQYYEEEERQRGNFPDRFSGHQFPNYSSELNVNALLLGDSALYLCASSPGTSGRGEQYFGPGTRLTVT.

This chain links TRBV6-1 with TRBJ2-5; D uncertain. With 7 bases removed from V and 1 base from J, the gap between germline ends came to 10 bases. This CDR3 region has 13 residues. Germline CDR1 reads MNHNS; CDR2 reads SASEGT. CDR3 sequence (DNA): TGTGCCAGCAAAGCACTGCTCCAAGAGACCCAGTACTTC. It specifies CASKALLQETQYF.

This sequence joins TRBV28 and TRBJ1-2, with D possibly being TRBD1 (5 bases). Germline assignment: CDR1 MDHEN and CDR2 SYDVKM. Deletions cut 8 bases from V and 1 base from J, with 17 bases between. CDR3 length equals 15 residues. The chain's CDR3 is CASFPVDIRNYGYTF. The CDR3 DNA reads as TGTGCCAGCTTCCCTGTGGACATCCGTAACTATGGCTACACCTTC.

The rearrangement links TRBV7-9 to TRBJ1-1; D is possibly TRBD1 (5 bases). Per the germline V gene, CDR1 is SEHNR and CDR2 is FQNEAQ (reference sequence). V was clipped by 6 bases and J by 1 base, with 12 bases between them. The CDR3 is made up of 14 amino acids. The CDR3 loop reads CASRPGLRNTEAFF. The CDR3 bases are TGTGCCAGCAGGCCGGGACTTCGGAACACTGAAGCTTTCTTT.

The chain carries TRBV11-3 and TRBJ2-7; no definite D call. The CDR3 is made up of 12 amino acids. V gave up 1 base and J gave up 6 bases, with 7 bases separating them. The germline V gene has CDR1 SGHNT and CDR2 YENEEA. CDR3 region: CASSLVASEQYF. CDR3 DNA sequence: TGTGCCAGCAGCTTAGTGGCCAGCGAGCAGTACTTC.

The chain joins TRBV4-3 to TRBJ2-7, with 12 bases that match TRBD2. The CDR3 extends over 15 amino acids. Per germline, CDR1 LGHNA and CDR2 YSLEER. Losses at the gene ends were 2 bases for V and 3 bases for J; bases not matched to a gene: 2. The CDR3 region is CASSQTSGGLYEQYF. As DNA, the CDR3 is TGCGCCAGCAGCCAAACTAGCGGGGGGCTCTACGAGCAGTACTTC.

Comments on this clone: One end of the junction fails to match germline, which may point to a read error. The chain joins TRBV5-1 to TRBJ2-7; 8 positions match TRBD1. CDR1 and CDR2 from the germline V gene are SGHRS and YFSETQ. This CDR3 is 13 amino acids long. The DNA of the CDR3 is TGCGCCAGCAGTTTGGGACAGGCGGAAGAGCAGTACTTC. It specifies CASSLGQAEEQYF.

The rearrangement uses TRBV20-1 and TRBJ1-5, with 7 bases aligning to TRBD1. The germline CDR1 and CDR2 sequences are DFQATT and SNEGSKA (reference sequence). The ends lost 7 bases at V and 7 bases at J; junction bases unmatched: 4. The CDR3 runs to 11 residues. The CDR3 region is CSVQGEQPQHF. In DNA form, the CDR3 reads TGCAGTGTCCAGGGGGAACAGCCCCAGCATTTT.

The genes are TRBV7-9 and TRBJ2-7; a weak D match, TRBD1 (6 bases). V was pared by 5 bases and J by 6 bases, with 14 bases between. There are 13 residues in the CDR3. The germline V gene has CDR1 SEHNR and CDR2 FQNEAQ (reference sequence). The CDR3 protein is CASSPPDSLEQYF. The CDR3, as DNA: TGTGCCAGCAGCCCCCCGGACAGCCTCGAGCAGTACTTC.

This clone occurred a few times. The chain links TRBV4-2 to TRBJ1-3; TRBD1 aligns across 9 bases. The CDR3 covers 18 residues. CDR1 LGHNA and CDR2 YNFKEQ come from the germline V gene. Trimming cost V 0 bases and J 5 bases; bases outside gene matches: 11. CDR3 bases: TGTGCCAGCAGCCAAGATCGGCCCCTTGGGACAGGGAGAAACACCATATATTTT. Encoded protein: CASSQDRPLGTGRNTIYF.

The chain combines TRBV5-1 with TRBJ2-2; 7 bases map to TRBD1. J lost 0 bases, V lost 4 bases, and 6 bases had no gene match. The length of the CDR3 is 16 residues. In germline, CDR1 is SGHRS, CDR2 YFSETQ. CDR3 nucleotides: TGCGCCAGCAGCGCCCTGGGGACAGCGAACACCGGGGAGCTGTTTTTT. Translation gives CASSALGTANTGELFF.

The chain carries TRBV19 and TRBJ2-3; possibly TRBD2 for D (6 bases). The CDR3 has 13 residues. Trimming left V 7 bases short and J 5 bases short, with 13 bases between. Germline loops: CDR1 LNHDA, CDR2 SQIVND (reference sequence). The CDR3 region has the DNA TGTGCCAGTACCTTCCCGGGGGTAGATACGCAGTATTTT. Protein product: CASTFPGVDTQYF.

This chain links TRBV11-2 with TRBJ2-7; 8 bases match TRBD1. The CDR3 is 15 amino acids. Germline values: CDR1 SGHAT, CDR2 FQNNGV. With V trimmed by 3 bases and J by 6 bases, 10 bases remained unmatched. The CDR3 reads CASSFTGQGLSEQYF. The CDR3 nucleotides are TGTGCCAGCAGCTTTACCGGACAGGGTCTAAGCGAGCAGTACTTC.

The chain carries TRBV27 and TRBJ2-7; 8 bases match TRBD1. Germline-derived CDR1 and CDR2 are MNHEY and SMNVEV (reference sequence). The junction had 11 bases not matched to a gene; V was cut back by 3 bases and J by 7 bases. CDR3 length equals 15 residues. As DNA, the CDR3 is TGTGCCAGCAGTTTCCGCGGACAGGGTTCAGGGGAGCAGTACTTC. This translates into CASSFRGQGSGEQYF.

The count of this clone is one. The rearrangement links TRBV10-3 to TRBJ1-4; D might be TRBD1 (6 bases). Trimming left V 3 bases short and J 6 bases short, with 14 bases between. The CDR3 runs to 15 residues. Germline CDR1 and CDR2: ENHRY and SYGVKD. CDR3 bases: TGTGCCATCAGTGATACGGGACAAGGGGATGAAAAACTGTTTTTT. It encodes CAISDTGQGDEKLFF.

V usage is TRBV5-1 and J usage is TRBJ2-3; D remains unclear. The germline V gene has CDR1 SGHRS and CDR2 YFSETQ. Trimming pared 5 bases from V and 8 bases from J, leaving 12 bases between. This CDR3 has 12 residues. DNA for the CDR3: TGCGCCAGCAGGCGAGAAACGGGTACGCAGTATTTT. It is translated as CASRRETGTQYF.

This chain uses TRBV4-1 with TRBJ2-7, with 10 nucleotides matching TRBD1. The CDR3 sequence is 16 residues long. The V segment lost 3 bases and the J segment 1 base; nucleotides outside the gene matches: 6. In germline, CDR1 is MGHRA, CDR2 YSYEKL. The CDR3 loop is CASSQILGQGSYEQYF. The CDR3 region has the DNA TGCGCCAGCAGCCAGATCCTGGGACAGGGGTCCTACGAGCAGTACTTC.

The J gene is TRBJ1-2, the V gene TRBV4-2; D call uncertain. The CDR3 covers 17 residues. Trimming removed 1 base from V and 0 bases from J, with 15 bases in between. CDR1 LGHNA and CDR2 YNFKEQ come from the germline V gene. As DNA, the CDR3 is TGTGCCAGCAGCCAAGGGCCCTTGGGCAGTTCTAACTATGGCTACACCTTC. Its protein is CASSQGPLGSSNYGYTF.

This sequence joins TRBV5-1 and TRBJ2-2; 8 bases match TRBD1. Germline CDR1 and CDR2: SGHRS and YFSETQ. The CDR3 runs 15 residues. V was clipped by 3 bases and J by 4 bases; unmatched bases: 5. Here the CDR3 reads CASSWGQAITGELFF. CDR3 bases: TGCGCCAGCAGCTGGGGACAGGCGATCACCGGGGAGCTGTTTTTT. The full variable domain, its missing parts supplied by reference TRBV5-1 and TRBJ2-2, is KAGVTQTPRYLIKTRGQQVTLSCSPISGHRSVSWYQQTPGQGLQFLFEYFSETQRNKGNFPGRFSGRQFSNSRSEMNVSTLELGDSALYLCASSWGQAITGELFFGEGSRLTVL.